Listed below are T cell receptor beta chains from one sample, sequenced in a study of T cell clones after liver transplantation. Produced via immunoSEQ multiplex PCR; TCRdb's table is partial and in-frame only. The repertoire holds fewer than 7,000 clones, with 79% as singletons. This specimen was CD8+ T cells from blood, taken 24 months after liver transplant. The receptors originated from a human patient who received a liver transplant. Some T cells may have come from the graft donor. Both conserved end residues are part of each CDR3. The D gene is left open where the match is weak. Where a row states a size, it is once, few, many or the class of an expanded clone; other rows omit it.

cdr3_nt cdr3_aa clone_size j_call d_call v_call
TGTGCCAGCAGTTTAGCTAGCGGGAGGGATTATAACATTCAGTACTTC CASSLASGRDYNIQYF once TRBJ2-4 TRBD2 TRBV27
TGTGCCAGCAGCGCTACGATCGCCGGGACAGGGGCCCCCTACGAGCAGTACTTC CASSATIAGTGAPYEQYF - TRBJ2-7 TRBD1 TRBV13
TGTGCCAGCAGTTCCGGGGGGGGAGCTGAAGCTTTCTTT CASSSGGGAEAFF - TRBJ1-1 - TRBV27
TGTGCCAGCAGTCTTGAAAGGGGACAGGGTCACCCGGGAAATGGCTACACCTTC CASSLERGQGHPGNGYTF - TRBJ1-2 TRBD1 TRBV28
TGTGCCAGCAGTCCGGACCCTTCAAGCTACAATGAGCAGTTCTTC CASSPDPSSYNEQFF - TRBJ2-1 - TRBV7-3
TGTGCCAGCAGTGACACTAGCGGAGTCCTCGCGAACACCGGGGAGCTGTTTTTT CASSDTSGVLANTGELFF - TRBJ2-2 TRBD2 TRBV6-4
TGTGCCAGCAGTTACTCCGGGAGCTATGGCTACACCTTC CASSYSGSYGYTF once TRBJ1-2 - TRBV6-5
TGTGCCAGCAGTTTGGTCCCCCGGGAAGAGACCCAGTACTTC CASSLVPREETQYF medium-sized TRBJ2-5 - TRBV28
TGTGCCAGCTTCTCCGGACAGGGCACAGATACGCAGTATTTT CASFSGQGTDTQYF - TRBJ2-3 TRBD1 TRBV19
TGTGCCAGCATGGGACAGGGCCCAGATACGCAGTATTTT CASMGQGPDTQYF - TRBJ2-3 TRBD1 TRBV6-1
TGTGCCAGTAGTATAGACTCCCGGATAGGGCCCACCGGGGAGCTGTTTTTT CASSIDSRIGPTGELFF - TRBJ2-2 - TRBV19
TGTGCCAGTAGTCCCAGTGGGGGGGCCGTTGAAGCTTTCTTT CASSPSGGAVEAFF - TRBJ1-1 - TRBV19
TGCGCCAGCAGTCCAACGATGGACGAGCAGTACTTC CASSPTMDEQYF - TRBJ2-7 - TRBV4-1
TGTGCCAGCAGCCAAGCCTACACCTACGAGCAGTACTTC CASSQAYTYEQYF - TRBJ2-7 - TRBV4-2
TGTGCCAGCAGTTTCGAAGCGGGATCCTCCTACGAGCAGTACTTC CASSFEAGSSYEQYF - TRBJ2-7 TRBD2 TRBV27
TGTGCCAGCAGCGGAGGGGGGAATGAGCAGTTCTTC CASSGGGNEQFF - TRBJ2-1 - TRBV9
TGTGCCAGCAGCTTACCAGGGTATGTTGAGCAGTTCTTC CASSLPGYVEQFF few TRBJ2-1 - TRBV7-6
TGTGCCAGTAATTCTGGACTAGCGGCTTACGAGCAGTACTTC CASNSGLAAYEQYF - TRBJ2-7 TRBD2 TRBV19
TGTGCCAGCAGCCTAACTAGCGCCTTCTACAATGAGCAGTTCTTC CASSLTSAFYNEQFF - TRBJ2-1 TRBD2 TRBV7-7
TGCAGCACACGACGGGAGAGCACCATATATTTT CSTRRESTIYF once TRBJ1-3 - TRBV20-1
TGTGCCAGCTCATCTGAATGGGACAGGGGTTTTAAGGACTATGGCTACACCTTC CASSSEWDRGFKDYGYTF few TRBJ1-2 TRBD1 TRBV18
TGTGCCAGCAGCCCTACGGACGGGCACACTGCCTATGGCTACACCTTC CASSPTDGHTAYGYTF - TRBJ1-2 - TRBV7-8
TGTGCCAGCAGCCCACAGCTAGGTTATACTAGCACAGATACGCAGTATTTT CASSPQLGYTSTDTQYF - TRBJ2-3 - TRBV7-9